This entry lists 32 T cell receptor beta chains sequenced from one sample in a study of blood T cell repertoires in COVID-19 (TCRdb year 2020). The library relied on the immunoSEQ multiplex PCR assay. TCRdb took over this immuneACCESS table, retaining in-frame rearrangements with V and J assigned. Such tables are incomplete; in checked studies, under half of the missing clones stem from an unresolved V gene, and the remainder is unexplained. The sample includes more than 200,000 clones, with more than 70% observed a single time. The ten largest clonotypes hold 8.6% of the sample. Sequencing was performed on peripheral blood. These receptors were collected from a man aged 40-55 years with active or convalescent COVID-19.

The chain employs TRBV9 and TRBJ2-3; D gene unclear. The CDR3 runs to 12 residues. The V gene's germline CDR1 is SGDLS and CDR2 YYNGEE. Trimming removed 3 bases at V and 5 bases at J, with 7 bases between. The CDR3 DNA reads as TGTGCCAGCAGCGCCTACCGAGATACGCAGTATTTT. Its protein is CASSAYRDTQYF.

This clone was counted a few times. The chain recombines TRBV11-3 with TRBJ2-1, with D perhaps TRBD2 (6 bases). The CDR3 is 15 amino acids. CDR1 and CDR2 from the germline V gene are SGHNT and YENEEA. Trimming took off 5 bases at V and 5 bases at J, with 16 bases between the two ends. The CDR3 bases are TGTGCCAGCAGCCCCCACGGAGGGTCAGACAATGAGCAGTTCTTC. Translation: CASSPHGGSDNEQFF.

The DNA of the CDR3 is TGTGCCTGGAGTAGCGGGAGGGCATCGACTAGCACAGATACGCAGTATTTT. Its protein is CAWSSGRASTSTDTQYF. V usage is TRBV30 and J usage is TRBJ2-3; 10 bases map to TRBD2. V was pared by 2 bases and J by 0 bases, with 8 bases of the junction left unmatched. The CDR3 loop spans 17 amino acids. Germline V gene lookup returns CDR1 GTSNPN and CDR2 SVGIG (reference sequence).

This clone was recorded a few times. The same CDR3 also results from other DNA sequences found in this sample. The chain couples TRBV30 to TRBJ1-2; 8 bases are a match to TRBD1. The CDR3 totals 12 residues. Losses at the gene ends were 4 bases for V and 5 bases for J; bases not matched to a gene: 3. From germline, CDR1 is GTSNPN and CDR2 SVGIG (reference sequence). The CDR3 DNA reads TGTGCCTGGACAGGGGGCGGGTATGGCTACACCTTC. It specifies CAWTGGGYGYTF.

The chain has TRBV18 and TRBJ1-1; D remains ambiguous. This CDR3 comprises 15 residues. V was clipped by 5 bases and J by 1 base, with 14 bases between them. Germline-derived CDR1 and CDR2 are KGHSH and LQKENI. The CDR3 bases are TGTGCCAGCTCAGCTCCCAGTTACAGGAACACTGAAGCTTTCTTT. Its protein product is CASSAPSYRNTEAFF.

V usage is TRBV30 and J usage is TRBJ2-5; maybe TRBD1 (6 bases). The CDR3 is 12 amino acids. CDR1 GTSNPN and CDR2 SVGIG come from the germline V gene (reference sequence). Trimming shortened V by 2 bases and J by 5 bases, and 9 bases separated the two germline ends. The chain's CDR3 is CAWSMRGETQYF. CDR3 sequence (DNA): TGTGCCTGGAGTATGAGGGGGGAGACCCAGTACTTC.

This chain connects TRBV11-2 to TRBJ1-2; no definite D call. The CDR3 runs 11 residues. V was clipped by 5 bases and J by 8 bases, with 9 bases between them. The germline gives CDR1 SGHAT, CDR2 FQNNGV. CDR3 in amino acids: CASSPPPGYTF. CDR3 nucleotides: TGTGCCAGCAGCCCTCCCCCGGGCTACACCTTC.

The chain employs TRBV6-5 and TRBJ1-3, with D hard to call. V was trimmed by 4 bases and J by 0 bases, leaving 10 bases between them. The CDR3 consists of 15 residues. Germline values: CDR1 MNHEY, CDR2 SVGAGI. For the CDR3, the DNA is TGTGCCAGCAGTTCCCCCGCAGGCTCTGGAAACACCATATATTTT. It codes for CASSSPAGSGNTIYF.

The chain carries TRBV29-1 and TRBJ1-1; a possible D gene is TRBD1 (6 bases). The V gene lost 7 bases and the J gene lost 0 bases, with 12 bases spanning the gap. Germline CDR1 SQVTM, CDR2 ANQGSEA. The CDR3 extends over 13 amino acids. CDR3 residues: CSARDTMNTEAFF. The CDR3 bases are TGCAGCGCTCGGGACACCATGAACACTGAAGCTTTCTTT.

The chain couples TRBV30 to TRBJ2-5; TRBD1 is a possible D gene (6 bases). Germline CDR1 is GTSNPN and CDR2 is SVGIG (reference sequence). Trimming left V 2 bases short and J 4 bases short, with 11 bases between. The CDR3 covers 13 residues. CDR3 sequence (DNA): TGTGCCTGGAGTCAGGGGTTACGAGAGACCCAGTACTTC. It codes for CAWSQGLRETQYF.

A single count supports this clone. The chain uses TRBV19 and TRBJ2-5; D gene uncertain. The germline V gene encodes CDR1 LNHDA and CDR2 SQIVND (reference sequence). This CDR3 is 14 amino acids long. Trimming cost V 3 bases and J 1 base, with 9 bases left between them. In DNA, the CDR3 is TGTGCCAGTAGTATGAGCCCCTCCCAAGAGACCCAGTACTTC. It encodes CASSMSPSQETQYF.

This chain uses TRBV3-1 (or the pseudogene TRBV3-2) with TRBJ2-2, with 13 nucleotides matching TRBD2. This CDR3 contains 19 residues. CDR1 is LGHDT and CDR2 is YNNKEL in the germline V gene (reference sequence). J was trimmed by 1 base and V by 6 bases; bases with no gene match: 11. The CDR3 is CASSHRAGLAGRNTGELFF. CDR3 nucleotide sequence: TGTGCCAGCAGTCATCGAGCGGGACTAGCGGGACGGAACACCGGGGAGCTGTTTTTT.

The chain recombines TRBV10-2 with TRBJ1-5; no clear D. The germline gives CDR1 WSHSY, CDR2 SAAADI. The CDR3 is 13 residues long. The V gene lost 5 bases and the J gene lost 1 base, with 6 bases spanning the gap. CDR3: CASSSDSNQPQHF. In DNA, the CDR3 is TGCGCCAGCAGTAGCGACAGCAATCAGCCCCAGCATTTT.

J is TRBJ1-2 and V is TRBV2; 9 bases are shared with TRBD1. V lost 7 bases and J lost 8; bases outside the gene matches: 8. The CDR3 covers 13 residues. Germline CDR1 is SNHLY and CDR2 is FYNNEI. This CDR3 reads CASTTGQGYGYTF. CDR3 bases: TGTGCCAGCACGACGGGACAGGGCTACGGCTACACCTTC.

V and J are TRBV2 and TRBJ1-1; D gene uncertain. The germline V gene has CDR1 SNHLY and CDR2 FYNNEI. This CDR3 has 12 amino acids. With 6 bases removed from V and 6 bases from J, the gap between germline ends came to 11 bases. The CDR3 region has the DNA TGTGCCAGCAGATCCGAGAGCGCTGAAGCTTTCTTT. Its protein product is CASRSESAEAFF.

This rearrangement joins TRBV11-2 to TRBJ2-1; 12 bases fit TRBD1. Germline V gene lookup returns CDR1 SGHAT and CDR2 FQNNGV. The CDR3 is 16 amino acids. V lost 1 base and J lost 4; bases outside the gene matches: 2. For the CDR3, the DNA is TGTGCCAGCAGCTTAGCGGGACAGGGGGCATACAATGAGCAGTTCTTC. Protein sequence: CASSLAGQGAYNEQFF.

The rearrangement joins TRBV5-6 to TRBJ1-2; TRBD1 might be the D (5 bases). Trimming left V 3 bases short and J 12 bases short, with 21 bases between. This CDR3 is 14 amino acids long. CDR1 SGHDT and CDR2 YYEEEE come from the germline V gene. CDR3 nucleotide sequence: TGTGCCAGCAGCTCCGGGATCCCTGGGGGGGAGGACACCTTC. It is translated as CASSSGIPGGEDTF.

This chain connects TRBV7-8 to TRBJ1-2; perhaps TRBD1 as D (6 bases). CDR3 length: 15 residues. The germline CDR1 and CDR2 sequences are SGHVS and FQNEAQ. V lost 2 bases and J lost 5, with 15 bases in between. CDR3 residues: CASSLSATGSYGYTF. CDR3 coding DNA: TGTGCCAGCAGCTTATCCGCGACAGGAAGTTATGGCTACACCTTC.

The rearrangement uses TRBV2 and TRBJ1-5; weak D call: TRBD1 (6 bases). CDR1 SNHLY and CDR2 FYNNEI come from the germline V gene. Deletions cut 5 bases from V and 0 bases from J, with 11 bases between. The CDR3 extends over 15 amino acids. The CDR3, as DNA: TGTGCCAGCAGTCCGGGACAAATTAGCAATCAGCCCCAGCATTTT. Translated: CASSPGQISNQPQHF.

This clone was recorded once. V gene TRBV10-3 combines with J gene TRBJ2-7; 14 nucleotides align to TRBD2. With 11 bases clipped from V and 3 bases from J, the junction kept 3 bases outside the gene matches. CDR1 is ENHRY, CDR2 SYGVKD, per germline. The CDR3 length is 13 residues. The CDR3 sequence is CASGTSGSYEQYF. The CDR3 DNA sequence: TGTGCCTCGGGGACTAGCGGGAGCTACGAGCAGTACTTC.

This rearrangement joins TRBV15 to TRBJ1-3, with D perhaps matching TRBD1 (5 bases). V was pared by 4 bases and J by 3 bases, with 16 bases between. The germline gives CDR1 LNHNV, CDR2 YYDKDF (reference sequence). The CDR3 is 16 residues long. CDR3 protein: CATSIIPTGVGNTIYF. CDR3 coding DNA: TGTGCCACCAGCATAATTCCAACAGGAGTTGGAAACACCATATATTTT.

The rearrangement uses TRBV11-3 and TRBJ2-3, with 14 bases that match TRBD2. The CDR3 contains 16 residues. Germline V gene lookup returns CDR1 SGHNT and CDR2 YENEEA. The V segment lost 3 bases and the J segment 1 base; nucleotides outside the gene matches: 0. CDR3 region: CASSLGLAGGTDTQYF. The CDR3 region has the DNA TGTGCCAGCAGCTTGGGACTAGCGGGAGGCACAGATACGCAGTATTTT.

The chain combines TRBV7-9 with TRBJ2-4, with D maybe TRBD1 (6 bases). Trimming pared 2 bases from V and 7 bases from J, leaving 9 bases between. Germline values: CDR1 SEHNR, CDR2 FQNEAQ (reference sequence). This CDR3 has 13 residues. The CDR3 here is CASSLQGLNIQYF. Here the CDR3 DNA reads TGTGCCAGCAGCTTACAGGGGTTGAACATTCAGTACTTC.

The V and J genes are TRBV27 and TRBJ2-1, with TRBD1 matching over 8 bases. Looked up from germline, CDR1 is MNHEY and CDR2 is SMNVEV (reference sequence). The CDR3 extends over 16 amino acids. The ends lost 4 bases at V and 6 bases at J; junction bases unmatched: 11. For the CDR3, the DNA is TGTGCCAGCAGTTCTCTCGGACAGGGAATATTCAATGAGCAGTTCTTC. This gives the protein CASSSLGQGIFNEQFF.

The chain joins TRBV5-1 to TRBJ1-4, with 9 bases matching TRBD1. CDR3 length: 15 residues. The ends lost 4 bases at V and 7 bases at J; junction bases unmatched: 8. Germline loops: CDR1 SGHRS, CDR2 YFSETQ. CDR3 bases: TGCGCCAGCAGCCAACCGGACAGGGGAAGTGAAAAACTGTTTTTT. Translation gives CASSQPDRGSEKLFF.

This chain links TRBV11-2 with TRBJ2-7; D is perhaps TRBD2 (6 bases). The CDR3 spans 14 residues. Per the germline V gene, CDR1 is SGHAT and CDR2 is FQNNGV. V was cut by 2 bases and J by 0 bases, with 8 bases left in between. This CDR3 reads CASSLSRGSYEQYF. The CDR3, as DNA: TGTGCCAGCAGCTTATCGCGGGGCTCCTACGAGCAGTACTTC.

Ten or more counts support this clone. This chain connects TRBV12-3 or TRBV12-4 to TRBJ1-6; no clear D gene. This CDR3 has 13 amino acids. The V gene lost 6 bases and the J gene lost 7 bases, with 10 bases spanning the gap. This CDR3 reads CASSFDGNSPLHF. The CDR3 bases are TGTGCCAGCAGCTTTGACGGGAATTCACCCCTCCACTTT.

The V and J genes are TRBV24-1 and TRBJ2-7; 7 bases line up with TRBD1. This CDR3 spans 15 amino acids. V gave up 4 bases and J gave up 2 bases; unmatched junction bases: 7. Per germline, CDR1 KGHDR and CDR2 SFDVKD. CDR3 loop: CATSDVSTGTYEQYF. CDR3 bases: TGTGCCACCAGTGACGTTTCGACAGGGACCTACGAGCAGTACTTC.

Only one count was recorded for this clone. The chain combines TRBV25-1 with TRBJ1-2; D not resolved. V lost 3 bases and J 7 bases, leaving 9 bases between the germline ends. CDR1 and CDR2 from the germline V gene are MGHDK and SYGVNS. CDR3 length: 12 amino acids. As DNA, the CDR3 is TGTGCCAGCAGTGAGGCAGCGGCTGGCTACACCTTC. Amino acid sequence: CASSEAAAGYTF.

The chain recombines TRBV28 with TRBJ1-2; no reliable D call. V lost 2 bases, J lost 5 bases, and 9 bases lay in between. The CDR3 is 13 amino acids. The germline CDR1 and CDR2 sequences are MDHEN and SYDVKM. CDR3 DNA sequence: TGTGCCAGCAGTTTAGGGGAGATGTATGGCTACACCTTC. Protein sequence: CASSLGEMYGYTF.

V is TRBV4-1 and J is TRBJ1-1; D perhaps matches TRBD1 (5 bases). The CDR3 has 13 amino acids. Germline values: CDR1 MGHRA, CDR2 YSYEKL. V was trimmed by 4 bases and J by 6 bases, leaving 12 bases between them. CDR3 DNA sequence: TGCGCCAGCAGCCTCGAGCAGGGTGCTGAAGCTTTCTTT. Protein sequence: CASSLEQGAEAFF.

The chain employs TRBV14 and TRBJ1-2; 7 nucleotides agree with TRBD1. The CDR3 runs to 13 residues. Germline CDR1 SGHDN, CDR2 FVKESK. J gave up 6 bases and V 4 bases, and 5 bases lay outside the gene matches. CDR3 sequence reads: CASSPRQGHGYTF. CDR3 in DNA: TGTGCCAGCAGCCCAAGACAGGGCCATGGCTACACCTTC.